One sample yielded the 19 T cell receptor beta chains listed below, sequenced in a study of shared clonotypes between healthy human individuals. Here immunoSEQ multiplex PCR was the method, and the copy in TCRdb shows in-frame clones only, minus some. Of millions of clones in the sample, roughly 94% were seen once. The source material was naive CD4+ T cells sorted from blood. Subset meaning: CD45RA+ positively selected. The receptors shown here come from a man between 18 and 29 years old in good health.

The chain is built from TRBV7-9 and TRBJ1-1, with TRBD1 as a possible D gene (5 bases). V dropped 5 bases and J dropped 1 base, with 11 bases sitting between them. The CDR3 sequence is 14 residues long. CDR1 and CDR2 from the germline V gene are SEHNR and FQNEAQ (reference sequence). CDR3 coding DNA: TGTGCCAGCAGCCACGGGGGAGGGAACACTGAAGCTTTCTTT. Its protein is CASSHGGGNTEAFF.

The chain couples TRBV28 to TRBJ1-2; the D gene is possibly TRBD1 (5 bases). The CDR3 has 15 residues. Germline V lookup: CDR1 MDHEN, CDR2 SYDVKM. The V and J ends lost 1 base and 8 bases respectively, with 17 bases between them. The DNA for the CDR3 is TGTGCCAGCAGTTTATTTACGGACAATTCGAAGGGCTACACCTTC. This translates into CASSLFTDNSKGYTF.

This clone was detected only once. This sequence joins TRBV12-5 and TRBJ2-5; 7 bases map to TRBD1. V lost 1 base, J lost 4 bases, and 9 bases stayed unmatched. The V gene's germline CDR1 is LGHNT and CDR2 FRNRAP. The CDR3 sequence is 16 residues long. For the CDR3, the DNA is TGTGCTAGTGGTTTGGGCCGAGTAGGGGGCGCAGAGACCCAGTACTTC. It yields the protein CASGLGRVGGAETQYF.

This chain uses TRBV5-1 with TRBJ1-1, with 7 bases fitting TRBD1. Trimming removed 5 bases from V and 1 base from J; junction bases left unmatched: 8. The CDR3 sequence is 15 residues long. Per germline, CDR1 SGHRS and CDR2 YFSETQ. The CDR3 loop is CASRPGQVPNTEAFF. The CDR3 DNA sequence: TGCGCCAGCAGACCCGGACAGGTCCCGAACACTGAAGCTTTCTTT.

The chain couples TRBV2 to TRBJ2-1; D possibly corresponds to TRBD2 (7 bases). Trimming left V 9 bases short and J 0 bases short, with 15 bases between. Per the germline V gene, CDR1 is SNHLY and CDR2 is FYNNEI. The CDR3 runs 15 residues. The CDR3 here is CASGGSGASYNEQFF. The CDR3 DNA follows: TGTGCCAGTGGGGGCAGCGGGGCCTCCTACAATGAGCAGTTCTTC.

The chain couples TRBV6-5 to TRBJ1-3; no reliable D call. V was pared by 7 bases and J by 6 bases, with 16 bases between. The CDR3 covers 14 residues. The germline CDR1 and CDR2 sequences are MNHEY and SVGAGI. The CDR3 region has the DNA TGTGCCAGCACCTTTAAAATTGGGGAAAACACCATATATTTT. Translated: CASTFKIGENTIYF.

The DNA of the CDR3 is TGCAGCGTTGCGGGGCAGGGCTACGAGCAGTACTTC. It translates to CSVAGQGYEQYF. The chain links TRBV29-1 to TRBJ2-7; either TRBD1 or TRBD2 may fit D (5 bases each). The CDR3 has 12 residues. Germline CDR1 SQVTM, CDR2 ANQGSEA. V was shortened by 4 bases and J by 3 bases, with 10 bases between the two germline ends.

This chain links TRBV15 with TRBJ1-2, with D perhaps matching TRBD1 (6 bases). The V end lost 5 bases, the J end lost 7 bases, and 17 bases lay between the germline ends. The CDR3 spans 14 residues. Germline V gene sequence: CDR1 LNHNV, CDR2 YYDKDF (reference sequence). The CDR3 region has the DNA TGTGCCACCAGCCTTAGTCCGGGGGCGGTTGGCTACACCTTC. It codes for CATSLSPGAVGYTF.

CDR3 in DNA: TGTGCCAGCAGAATCAGGGGGCACACTGAAGCTTTCTTT. Translation gives CASRIRGHTEAFF. The chain combines TRBV5-6 with TRBJ1-1; 8 positions match TRBD1. J gave up 3 bases and V 5 bases, and 3 bases lay outside the gene matches. CDR1 and CDR2 (germline): SGHDT, YYEEEE. This CDR3 contains 13 residues.

CDR3 region: CASSSTSGNAYEQYF. The CDR3 DNA reads as TGCGCCAGCAGCTCGACTAGCGGGAATGCTTACGAGCAGTACTTC. This chain uses TRBV5-1 with TRBJ2-7, with 11 bases lining up with TRBD2. CDR1 SGHRS and CDR2 YFSETQ come from the germline V gene. There are 15 residues in the CDR3. J lost 4 bases, V lost 3 bases, and 6 bases had no gene match. Complete variable domain (other parts from reference TRBV5-1 and TRBJ2-7): KAGVTQTPRYLIKTRGQQVTLSCSPISGHRSVSWYQQTPGQGLQFLFEYFSETQRNKGNFPGRFSGRQFSNSRSEMNVSTLELGDSALYLCASSSTSGNAYEQYFGPGTRLTVT.

V and J are TRBV19 and TRBJ2-5; 7 positions match TRBD1. Trimming at V came to 4 bases and at J to 1 base, leaving 3 bases not matched to a gene. Germline lookup yields CDR1 LNHDA and CDR2 SQIVND (reference sequence). This CDR3 spans 14 amino acids. The CDR3, as DNA: TGTGCCAGTAGTAGGGGACAGCTCCAAGAGACCCAGTACTTC. Protein sequence: CASSRGQLQETQYF.

This sequence joins TRBV10-3 and TRBJ1-2; TRBD1 might be the D (6 bases). Germline V gives CDR1 ENHRY, CDR2 SYGVKD. This CDR3 spans 19 amino acids. V lost 3 bases and J lost 2, with 25 bases in between. The CDR3 coding sequence is TGTGCCATCAGTGACCTTATCTCTAGGGGGACGAGGTCCAACTATGGCTACACCTTC. Encoded protein: CAISDLISRGTRSNYGYTF.

The chain joins TRBV2 to TRBJ2-3; D possibly corresponds to TRBD2 (5 bases). V dropped 5 bases and J dropped 5 bases, with 8 bases sitting between them. Germline assignment: CDR1 SNHLY and CDR2 FYNNEI. This CDR3 is built from 12 residues. Written as DNA, the CDR3 is TGTGCCAGCAGTCGGACTTTAGATACGCAGTATTTT. Protein: CASSRTLDTQYF. Combining the CDR3 with reference TRBV2 and TRBJ2-3 gives the whole variable domain EPEVTQTPSHQVTQMGQEVILRCVPISNHLYFYWYRQILGQKVEFLVSFYNNEISEKSEIFDDQFSVERPDGSNFTLKIRSTKLEDSAMYFCASSRTLDTQYFGPGTRLTVL.

This sequence joins TRBV29-1 and TRBJ2-3, with D uncertain. The CDR3 extends over 12 amino acids. CDR1 is SQVTM, CDR2 ANQGSEA, per germline. The V gene lost 7 bases and the J gene lost 1 base, with 9 bases spanning the gap. The CDR3 protein is CSGDLGTDTQYF. The CDR3 DNA follows: TGCAGCGGGGATCTTGGCACAGATACGCAGTATTTT.

The chain is built from TRBV5-1 and TRBJ1-1, with D uncertain. Per the germline V gene, CDR1 is SGHRS and CDR2 is YFSETQ. The V and J ends lost 0 bases and 7 bases respectively, with 10 bases between them. The CDR3 loop spans 13 amino acids. CDR3 sequence (DNA): TGCGCCAGCAGCTTGGGGGCCGAGGGTGAAGCTTTCTTT. Protein sequence: CASSLGAEGEAFF. Looking up the rest from reference TRBV5-1 and TRBJ1-1 gives the full variable domain: KAGVTQTPRYLIKTRGQQVTLSCSPISGHRSVSWYQQTPGQGLQFLFEYFSETQRNKGNFPGRFSGRQFSNSRSEMNVSTLELGDSALYLCASSLGAEGEAFFGQGTRLTVV.

About this clone itself: Additional DNA sequences in this sample encode the identical CDR3. This chain joins TRBV7-2 and TRBJ2-5; tentative D call: TRBD1 (6 bases). The CDR3 is made up of 13 amino acids. Trimming stripped 4 bases from V and 2 bases from J, with 8 bases between. Germline V gene data show CDR1 as SGHTA and CDR2 as FQGNSA. CDR3 region: CASSSGQQETQYF. In DNA, the CDR3 is TGTGCCAGCAGCTCAGGACAGCAAGAGACCCAGTACTTC.

V is TRBV10-3 and J is TRBJ2-5; 7 nucleotides line up with TRBD1. The V gene's germline CDR1 is ENHRY and CDR2 SYGVKD. Losses at the gene ends were 6 bases for V and 5 bases for J; bases not matched to a gene: 15. There are 16 residues in the CDR3. DNA of the CDR3: TGTGCCATCAGCCAAAAAGAACAGGGGCGCCGGGAGACCCAGTACTTC. As protein: CAISQKEQGRRETQYF.

This clone has a single count. One junction end disagrees with the germline gene, perhaps due to a read error. The chain joins TRBV6-4 to TRBJ2-3; D is undetermined. In germline, CDR1 is MRHNA, CDR2 SNTAGT. The length of the CDR3 is 11 residues. CDR3 loop: CASSALGCKDF. CDR3 nucleotide sequence: TGTGCCAGCAGTGCTTTAGGGTGCAAGGATTTT.

The rearrangement joins TRBV7-9 to TRBJ2-3; TRBD2 agrees at 10 bases. The V segment lost 4 bases and the J segment 8 bases; nucleotides outside the gene matches: 12. CDR3 length equals 16 residues. The V gene's germline CDR1 is SEHNR and CDR2 FQNEAQ (reference sequence). DNA of the CDR3: TGTGCCAGCAGCTCTCCTAGCGGGGGCCCCTCGGGTACGCAGTATTTT. This codes for CASSSPSGGPSGTQYF. The complete variable domain, with remaining parts taken from reference TRBV7-9 and TRBJ2-3, reads DTGVSQNPRHKITKRGQNVTFRCDPISEHNRLYWYRQTLGQGPEFLTYFQNEAQLEKSRLLSDRFSAERPKGSFSTLEIQRTEQGDSAMYLCASSSPSGGPSGTQYFGPGTRLTVL.